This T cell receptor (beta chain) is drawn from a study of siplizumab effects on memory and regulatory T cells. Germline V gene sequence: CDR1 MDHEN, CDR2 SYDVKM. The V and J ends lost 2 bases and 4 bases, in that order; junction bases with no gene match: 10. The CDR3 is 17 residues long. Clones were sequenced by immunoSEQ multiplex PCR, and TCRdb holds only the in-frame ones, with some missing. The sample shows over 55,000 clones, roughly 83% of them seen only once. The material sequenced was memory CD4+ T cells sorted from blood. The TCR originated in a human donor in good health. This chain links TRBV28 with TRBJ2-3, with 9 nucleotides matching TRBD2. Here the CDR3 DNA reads TGTGCCAGCAGTTTACCCCTGGGTAGCGGGAGTTCAGATACGCAGTATTTT. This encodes CASSLPLGSGSSDTQYF.